The rows below give T cell receptor beta chains drawn from one sample of a study of blood T cells in healthy people across ages. From the 5' RACE reads, TCRdb called clonotypes with MiXCR, one entry per CDR3 protein. This sample has roughly 1,100,000 distinct CDR3 sequences, with under 30% found just once. Another study also made use of these data, one on T cells of mothers and their children.

The specimen was blood. The receptors shown here come from a girl aged 2-10 years in good health. Both conserved end residues are part of each CDR3. Fields, in order: D gene, V gene, clone size, J gene, CDR3 protein, CDR3 DNA. D genes are given only for firm matches. A clone size is listed for some rows: how often the clone was seen (once, few, many), or a class if it is expanded.

D gene: TRBD2; V gene: TRBV10-3; clone size: -; J gene: TRBJ2-2; CDR3 protein: CAISAEWDYKAGELFF; CDR3 DNA: TGTGCCATCAGTGCCGAATGGGACTATAAAGCCGGGGAGCTGTTTTTT
D gene: -; V gene: TRBV20-1; clone size: -; J gene: TRBJ2-7; CDR3 protein: CSARSRRGRSYEQYF; CDR3 DNA: TGCAGTGCTAGAAGTAGGAGGGGCCGCTCCTACGAGCAGTACTTC
D gene: -; V gene: TRBV7-9; clone size: few; J gene: TRBJ2-4; CDR3 protein: CASSLVTKNIQYF; CDR3 DNA: TGTGCCAGCAGCTTAGTTACCAAAAACATTCAGTACTTC
D gene: -; V gene: TRBV4-1; clone size: -; J gene: TRBJ2-5; CDR3 protein: CASSQDTPGRETQYF; CDR3 DNA: TGCGCCAGCAGCCAAGATACCCCAGGGCGAGAGACCCAGTACTTC
D gene: -; V gene: TRBV28; clone size: -; J gene: TRBJ2-3; CDR3 protein: CASSETYTQYF; CDR3 DNA: TGTGCCAGCAGTGAAACTTATACGCAGTATTTT
D gene: -; V gene: TRBV12-3/TRBV12-4; clone size: -; J gene: TRBJ2-7; CDR3 protein: CASSLPALSYEQYF; CDR3 DNA: TGTGCCAGCAGCCTTCCCGCCCTCTCTTACGAGCAGTACTTC
D gene: TRBD2; V gene: TRBV9; clone size: -; J gene: TRBJ2-1; CDR3 protein: CASSPQAGAYYNEQFF; CDR3 DNA: TGTGCCAGCAGCCCCCAAGCGGGGGCCTACTACAATGAGCAGTTCTTC
D gene: -; V gene: TRBV20-1; clone size: few; J gene: TRBJ2-5; CDR3 protein: CSAVPLGALKTQYF; CDR3 DNA: TGCAGTGCTGTTCCATTGGGGGCCCTAAAGACCCAGTACTTC
D gene: TRBD2; V gene: TRBV2; clone size: -; J gene: TRBJ2-3; CDR3 protein: CASSEVVAGSDTQYF; CDR3 DNA: TGTGCCAGCAGTGAAGTGGTAGCGGGGTCAGATACGCAGTATTTT
D gene: -; V gene: TRBV9; clone size: few; J gene: TRBJ1-6; CDR3 protein: CASSVGSQGSRSPLHF; CDR3 DNA: TGTGCCAGCAGCGTAGGTAGTCAGGGGTCAAGGTCACCCCTCCACTTT
D gene: -; V gene: TRBV29-1; clone size: few; J gene: TRBJ2-5; CDR3 protein: CSVEDRADQETQYF; CDR3 DNA: TGCAGCGTTGAAGATCGGGCGGACCAAGAGACCCAGTACTTC
D gene: TRBD1; V gene: TRBV4-1; clone size: -; J gene: TRBJ1-2; CDR3 protein: CASSQERDRGYGYTF; CDR3 DNA: TGCGCCAGCAGCCAAGAACGGGACAGGGGCTATGGCTACACCTTC
D gene: -; V gene: TRBV18; clone size: -; J gene: TRBJ1-4; CDR3 protein: CASSTPTGGVEKLFF; CDR3 DNA: TGTGCCAGCTCAACACCGACAGGAGGGGTTGAAAAACTGTTTTTT
D gene: -; V gene: TRBV6-6; clone size: -; J gene: TRBJ2-7; CDR3 protein: CASSGKWGYGEQYF; CDR3 DNA: TGTGCGAGCTCGGGAAAGTGGGGGTATGGCGAGCAGTACTTC
D gene: -; V gene: TRBV5-1; clone size: -; J gene: TRBJ2-2; CDR3 protein: CASSFPGEQANTGELFF; CDR3 DNA: TGCGCCAGCAGCTTTCCGGGCGAACAGGCGAACACCGGGGAGCTGTTTTTT
D gene: TRBD2; V gene: TRBV7-2; clone size: -; J gene: TRBJ2-7; CDR3 protein: CASRGAGSSYEQYF; CDR3 DNA: TGTGCCAGCAGGGGAGCGGGGAGCTCCTACGAGCAGTACTTC
D gene: -; V gene: TRBV28; clone size: -; J gene: TRBJ1-2; CDR3 protein: CASNPPGYGYTF; CDR3 DNA: TGTGCCAGCAATCCCCCAGGCTATGGCTACACCTTC
D gene: -; V gene: TRBV11-3; clone size: -; J gene: TRBJ2-7; CDR3 protein: CASGRLDSYEQYF; CDR3 DNA: TGTGCCAGCGGCAGGTTGGACTCCTACGAGCAGTACTTC
D gene: TRBD2; V gene: TRBV7-9; clone size: few; J gene: TRBJ2-4; CDR3 protein: CASSFRNSGGKNKNIQYF; CDR3 DNA: TGTGCCAGCAGCTTCAGAAATAGCGGGGGGAAAAACAAAAACATTCAGTACTTC
D gene: -; V gene: TRBV6-2/TRBV6-3; clone size: few; J gene: TRBJ2-1; CDR3 protein: CASRDTFRYEQFF; CDR3 DNA: TGTGCCAGCAGGGACACGTTCCGGTATGAGCAGTTCTTC
D gene: -; V gene: TRBV28; clone size: -; J gene: TRBJ2-5; CDR3 protein: CASSFAVAGETQYF; CDR3 DNA: TGTGCCAGCAGTTTTGCTGTGGCGGGGGAGACCCAGTACTTC
D gene: TRBD1; V gene: TRBV29-1; clone size: few; J gene: TRBJ2-7; CDR3 protein: CSVEDGDRVTYEQYF; CDR3 DNA: TGCAGCGTTGAAGATGGGGACAGGGTTACCTACGAGCAGTACTTC
D gene: -; V gene: TRBV3-1; clone size: few; J gene: TRBJ1-4; CDR3 protein: CASSQGGGHSEKLFF; CDR3 DNA: TGTGCCAGCAGCCAAGGCGGGGGGCATAGTGAAAAACTGTTTTTT
D gene: -; V gene: TRBV7-9; clone size: few; J gene: TRBJ2-3; CDR3 protein: CASSPVTTSDTQYF; CDR3 DNA: TGTGCCAGCAGCCCAGTTACTACGTCAGATACGCAGTATTTT
D gene: -; V gene: TRBV4-1; clone size: -; J gene: TRBJ1-4; CDR3 protein: CASSQEARGEKLFF; CDR3 DNA: TGCGCCAGCAGCCAAGAGGCGCGGGGCGAAAAACTGTTTTTT
D gene: -; V gene: TRBV6-5; clone size: -; J gene: TRBJ1-1; CDR3 protein: CASQENTEAFF; CDR3 DNA: TGTGCCAGCCAAGAGAACACTGAAGCTTTCTTT
D gene: -; V gene: TRBV15; clone size: -; J gene: TRBJ1-2; CDR3 protein: CATSRDRTFYGYTF; CDR3 DNA: TGTGCCACCAGCAGAGATCGAACATTCTATGGCTACACCTTC
D gene: -; V gene: TRBV7-6; clone size: few; J gene: TRBJ2-5; CDR3 protein: CASSLGKEGQETQYF; CDR3 DNA: TGTGCCAGCAGCTTAGGAAAAGAGGGGCAAGAGACCCAGTACTTC
D gene: TRBD1; V gene: TRBV6-6; clone size: -; J gene: TRBJ2-4; CDR3 protein: CASRSPGQKNIQYF; CDR3 DNA: TGTGCCAGCAGATCACCGGGACAGAAAAACATTCAGTACTTC
D gene: TRBD2; V gene: TRBV3-1; clone size: -; J gene: TRBJ2-4; CDR3 protein: CASSQMSGENIQYF; CDR3 DNA: TGTGCCAGCAGCCAAATGAGCGGGGAGAACATTCAGTACTTC
D gene: -; V gene: TRBV4-3; clone size: -; J gene: TRBJ2-7; CDR3 protein: CASSPFTGPYEQYF; CDR3 DNA: TGCGCCAGCTCTCCATTTACAGGGCCCTACGAGCAGTACTTC
D gene: -; V gene: TRBV9; clone size: few; J gene: TRBJ1-2; CDR3 protein: CASSGTRGGRNGYTF; CDR3 DNA: TGTGCCAGCAGCGGAACGAGGGGGGGAAGAAATGGCTACACCTTC
D gene: -; V gene: TRBV4-1; clone size: -; J gene: TRBJ2-5; CDR3 protein: CASSQDVDNYNERFF; CDR3 DNA: TGCGCCAGCAGCCAAGATGTCGACAACTACAATGAGCGGTTCTTC
D gene: TRBD2; V gene: TRBV28; clone size: many; J gene: TRBJ2-5; CDR3 protein: CASSYGLAEETQYF; CDR3 DNA: TGTGCCAGCAGTTACGGACTAGCGGAAGAGACCCAGTACTTC
D gene: -; V gene: TRBV2; clone size: few; J gene: TRBJ1-2; CDR3 protein: CASSGGTVSIYTF; CDR3 DNA: TGTGCCAGCAGTGGCGGCACGGTCTCGATCTACACCTTC
D gene: -; V gene: TRBV7-2; clone size: -; J gene: TRBJ2-7; CDR3 protein: CASSSVLDEQYF; CDR3 DNA: TGTGCCAGCAGCTCGGTCCTCGACGAGCAGTACTTC
D gene: TRBD2; V gene: TRBV24-1; clone size: -; J gene: TRBJ2-3; CDR3 protein: CATSGWTSGETLGDTQYF; CDR3 DNA: TGTGCCACCAGTGGCTGGACTAGCGGGGAAACCTTGGGAGATACGCAGTATTTT
D gene: -; V gene: TRBV7-9; clone size: -; J gene: TRBJ1-2; CDR3 protein: CASSFGGSGGYTF; CDR3 DNA: TGTGCCAGCAGCTTCGGGGGGTCAGGAGGCTACACCTTC
D gene: -; V gene: TRBV29-1; clone size: -; J gene: TRBJ2-7; CDR3 protein: CSVALSYEQYF; CDR3 DNA: TGCAGCGTCGCCTTGAGCTACGAGCAGTACTTC
D gene: -; V gene: TRBV6-5; clone size: few; J gene: TRBJ1-1; CDR3 protein: CASSYRVGTEAFF; CDR3 DNA: TGTGCCAGCAGCTACAGGGTGGGCACTGAAGCTTTCTTT
D gene: -; V gene: TRBV2; clone size: -; J gene: TRBJ2-4; CDR3 protein: CASKGSGAKNIQYF; CDR3 DNA: TGTGCCTCCAAGGGTAGCGGAGCCAAAAACATTCAGTACTTC
D gene: TRBD1; V gene: TRBV4-1; clone size: -; J gene: TRBJ2-7; CDR3 protein: CASSQEGGTGRYEQYF; CDR3 DNA: TGCGCCAGCAGCCAAGAAGGGGGGACAGGGCGATACGAGCAGTACTTC
D gene: -; V gene: TRBV7-8; clone size: once; J gene: TRBJ1-4; CDR3 protein: CASSWGARSEKLFF; CDR3 DNA: TGTGCCAGCAGCTGGGGGGCGAGGAGTGAAAAACTGTTTTTT
D gene: -; V gene: TRBV20-1; clone size: few; J gene: TRBJ1-3; CDR3 protein: CNARGLAGNTIYF; CDR3 DNA: TGCAATGCCAGAGGACTGGCTGGAAACACCATATATTTT
D gene: -; V gene: TRBV28; clone size: few; J gene: TRBJ1-5; CDR3 protein: CASREQGSYQPQHF; CDR3 DNA: TGTGCCAGCAGAGAACAGGGATCCTATCAGCCCCAGCATTTT
D gene: -; V gene: TRBV12-3/TRBV12-4; clone size: -; J gene: TRBJ2-3; CDR3 protein: CATRQGATDTQYF; CDR3 DNA: TGTGCCACCAGGCAGGGTGCGACAGATACGCAGTATTTT
D gene: -; V gene: TRBV9; clone size: few; J gene: TRBJ2-1; CDR3 protein: CASSGGDSGDEQLF; CDR3 DNA: TGTGCCAGCAGCGGGGGGGACAGTGGAGATGAGCAGCTCTTC
D gene: -; V gene: TRBV12-3/TRBV12-4; clone size: -; J gene: TRBJ2-3; CDR3 protein: CASSPTGGVRTDAEYF; CDR3 DNA: TGTGCCAGCAGCCCTACTGGCGGGGTGAGGACAGATGCGGAGTATTTT
D gene: -; V gene: TRBV20-1; clone size: -; J gene: TRBJ1-2; CDR3 protein: CSARRGVDYGYTF; CDR3 DNA: TGCAGTGCTAGAAGGGGAGTGGACTATGGCTACACCTTC
D gene: -; V gene: TRBV27; clone size: few; J gene: TRBJ2-1; CDR3 protein: CASSSRVGNEQFF; CDR3 DNA: TGTGCCAGCAGTTCCAGGGTAGGGAATGAGCAGTTCTTC